This T cell receptor beta chain was obtained from a study of shared clonotypes between healthy human individuals. On the study more broadly: The study used three CD4 naive, three CD4 memory, two CD8 naive and one CD8 memory plate per donor.

Trimming stripped 11 bases from V and 2 bases from J, with 10 bases between. The CDR3 totals 12 residues. CDR1 is WNHNN and CDR2 is SYGVQD in the germline V gene (reference sequence). Details on this clone: Its matching antigen is unknown.

Study results and limitations: Incomplete sequencing of sorted subsets was indicated by rarefaction despite large depth. Relative to their counterparts shared across all four donors, non-shared clonotypes exhibited diminished generation probabilities.

Data came from immunoSEQ multiplex PCR; TCRdb stores just in-frame clones and leaves some out. The table lists about 2 million clones, roughly 96% of them singletons. The authors divided CD4+ cells into CD45RA+ naive and CD45RA-negative memory subsets. The TCR originated in a young man in good health. Material: naive CD4+ T cells sorted from blood. Subset of the sample: CD45RA+ positively selected. This chain uses TRBV10-1 with TRBJ2-1; weak D call: TRBD1 (5 bases). The CDR3 reads CAGDRTYNEQFF. The CDR3 DNA follows: TGCGCCGGCGACAGAACCTACAATGAGCAGTTCTTC.